The clone carrying this T cell receptor (beta chain) turned up a few times. The antigen is undetermined. Researchers used the Oncomine TCR Beta short-read assay to sequence DNA from cultured CD4+ T cells. MiXCR was run by TCRdb on the PCR reads, yielding one entry per CDR3 protein. This sample has about 21,000 distinct CDR3 sequences; approximately 45% occur once, and the top ten carry under 4.5%. Germline V lookup: CDR1 SGHTA, CDR2 FQGNSA. The ends were cut back, 5 bases at V and 7 bases at J, with 9 bases in the middle. The CDR3 runs to 13 residues. This entry comes from a study of vaccination and CD4 T cells after COVID-19. Study information: Two mRNA vaccine doses were given, either BNT162b2 or mRNA-1273.

The treatment here: approximately 10-day PBMC culture with coronavirus spike peptide pools or control peptides (ViraFEST assay). Peptide pool stimulation in ViraFEST expanded antigen-specific T cells, whose TCRs were then sequenced. Every well contained around 2 million PBMCs, which were grown with around 10 IU/ml IL-2 and roughly 9.1 ug/ml peptide pools. The J gene is TRBJ1-6, the V gene TRBV7-2, with D tentatively TRBD1 (5 bases). The sequence was obtained from a human donor who had recovered from COVID-19. This specimen consisted of CD4+ T cells from blood, cultured in vitro, obtained before SARS-CoV-2 vaccination. The CDR3 protein is CASSQRQNSPLHF. CDR3 nucleotides: TGTGCCAGCAGCCAACGACAGAATTCACCCCTCCACTTT.